This T cell receptor (beta chain) was obtained from a study of patients and donors after allogeneic stem cell transplantation. TCRdb reprocessed the RT-PCR reads with MiXCR, giving one entry per CDR3 protein. The repertoire holds around 200,000 distinct CDR3 sequences, with less than 50% as singletons. Losses at the gene ends were 7 bases for V and 6 bases for J; bases not matched to a gene: 13. The CDR3 is 17 residues long. The sequenced material came from blood, either unsorted or a sorted T cell fraction (not recorded which). The chain uses TRBV12-3 or TRBV12-4 and TRBJ1-3; 12 bases are a match to TRBD1. This TCR was sampled from a human donor who was either an allogeneic HSCT recipient or a stem cell or donor lymphocyte infusion donor (not recorded which). It is not recorded whose cells these are; they may come from a transplant donor. The DNA for the CDR3 is TGTGCCAGCATTACCCCTTTGGGACAGGGGGCTGAAAACACCATATATTTT. It codes for CASITPLGQGAENTIYF.